The table lists the clone carrying this T cell receptor beta chain with many counts. Its antigen is not identified. V was cut by 5 bases and J by 6 bases, with 13 bases left in between. Germline CDR1 reads MDHEN; CDR2 reads SYDVKM. This CDR3 has 13 residues. RNA transcripts gave rise to amplified TCR beta CDR3 regions. A set of HTBI primers served as the primers for a first-round RT-PCR of the TCR CDR3. TCRdb ran MiXCR on the multiplex PCR reads and lists one entry per CDR3 protein. The sample records a few hundred thousand distinct CDR3 sequences, 13% to 15% being singletons. This record belongs to a study of T cells in Graves' hyperthyroidism and ophthalmopathy. Study-wide background: Peripheral blood samples were taken at initial diagnosis, prior to any treatment.

Whole-study findings and limits: Researchers report that a 13 V-J model separated ophthalmopathy from stable hyperthyroidism.

The source of this sequence is a young woman with Graves' hyperthyroidism. Sequencing was carried out using blood. This chain uses TRBV28 with TRBJ1-2, with D unresolved. For the CDR3, the DNA is TGTGCCAGCAGTCCGCCTGCTACGAATGGCTACACCTTC. Translation gives CASSPPATNGYTF.